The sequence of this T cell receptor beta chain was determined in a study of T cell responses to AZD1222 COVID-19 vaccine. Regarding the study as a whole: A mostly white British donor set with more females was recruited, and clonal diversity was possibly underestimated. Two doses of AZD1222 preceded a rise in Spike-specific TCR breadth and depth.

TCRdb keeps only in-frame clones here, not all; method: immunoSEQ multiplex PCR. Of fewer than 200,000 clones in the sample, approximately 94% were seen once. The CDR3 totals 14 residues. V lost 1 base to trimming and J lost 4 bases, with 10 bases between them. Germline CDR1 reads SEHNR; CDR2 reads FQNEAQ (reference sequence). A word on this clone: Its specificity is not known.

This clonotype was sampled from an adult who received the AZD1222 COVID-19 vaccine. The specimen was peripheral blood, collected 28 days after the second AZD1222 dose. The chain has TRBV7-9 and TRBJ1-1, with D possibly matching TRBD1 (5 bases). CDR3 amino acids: CASSLGGEATEAFF. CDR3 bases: TGTGCCAGCAGCTTAGGGGGGGAAGCCACTGAAGCTTTCTTT.